This T cell receptor beta chain was recorded in a study of blood T cell repertoires in COVID-19. Study information: T cells, B-cell-depleted T cells, or PBMCs provided the cDNA or gDNA that served as material.

Clones were sequenced by immunoSEQ multiplex PCR, and TCRdb holds only the in-frame ones, with some missing. The sample holds 100,000 or so clones, 81% seen once. The sequenced sample consisted of peripheral blood. The sequence derives from a woman aged 70-85 years with acute or convalescent COVID-19.

CDR3 coding DNA: TGTGCCAGCAGCTCGACAGGGATGAATTCACCCCTCCACTTT. Translation gives CASSSTGMNSPLHF. This chain connects TRBV5-6 to TRBJ1-6, with 7 bases fitting TRBD1. The V and J ends lost 3 bases and 7 bases, in that order; junction bases with no gene match: 4. Germline CDR1 and CDR2: SGHDT and YYEEEE. The CDR3 is made up of 14 amino acids.